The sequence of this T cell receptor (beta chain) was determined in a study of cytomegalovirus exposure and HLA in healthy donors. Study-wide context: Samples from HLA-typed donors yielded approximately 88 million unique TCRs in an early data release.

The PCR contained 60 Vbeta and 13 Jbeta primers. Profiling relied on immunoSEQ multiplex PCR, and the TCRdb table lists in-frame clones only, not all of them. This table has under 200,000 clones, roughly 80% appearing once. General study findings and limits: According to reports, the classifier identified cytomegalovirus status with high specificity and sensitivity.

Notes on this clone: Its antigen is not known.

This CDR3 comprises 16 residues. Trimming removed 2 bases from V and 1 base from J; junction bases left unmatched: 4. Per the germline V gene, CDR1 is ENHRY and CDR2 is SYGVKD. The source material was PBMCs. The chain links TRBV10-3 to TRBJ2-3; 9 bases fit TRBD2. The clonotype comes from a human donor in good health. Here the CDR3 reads CAISEPGGGGTDTQYF. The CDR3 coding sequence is TGTGCCATCAGTGAGCCAGGCGGGGGGGGCACAGATACGCAGTATTTT.